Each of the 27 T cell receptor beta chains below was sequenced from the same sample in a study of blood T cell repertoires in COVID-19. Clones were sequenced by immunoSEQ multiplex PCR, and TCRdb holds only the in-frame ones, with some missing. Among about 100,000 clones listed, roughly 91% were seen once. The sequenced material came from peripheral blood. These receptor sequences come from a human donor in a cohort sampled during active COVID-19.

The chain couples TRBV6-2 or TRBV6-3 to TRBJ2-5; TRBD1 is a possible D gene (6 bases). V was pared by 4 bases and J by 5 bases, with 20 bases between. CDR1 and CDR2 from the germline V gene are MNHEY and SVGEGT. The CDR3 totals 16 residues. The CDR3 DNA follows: TGTGCCAGCAGTTCGCTAGGGGGAGCCGTTTGGGAGACCCAGTACTTC. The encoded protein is CASSSLGGAVWETQYF.

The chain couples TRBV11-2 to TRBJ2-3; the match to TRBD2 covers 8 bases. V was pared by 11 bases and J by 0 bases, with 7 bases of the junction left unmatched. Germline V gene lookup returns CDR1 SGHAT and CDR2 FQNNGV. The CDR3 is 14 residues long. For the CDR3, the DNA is TGTGCCGAGAGGCGGGGGGTTAGCACAGATACGCAGTATTTT. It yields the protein CAERRGVSTDTQYF.

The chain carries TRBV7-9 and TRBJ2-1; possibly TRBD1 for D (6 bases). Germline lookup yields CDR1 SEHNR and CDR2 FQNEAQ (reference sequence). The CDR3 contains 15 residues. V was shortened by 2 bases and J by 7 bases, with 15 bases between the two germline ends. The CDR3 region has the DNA TGTGCCAGCAGCTTACTCGGGACAACAGGGAATGAGCAGTTCTTC. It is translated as CASSLLGTTGNEQFF.

The CDR3, as DNA: TGTGCCAGCACCCTAGGGGTGAACACTGAAGCTTTCTTT. It translates to CASTLGVNTEAFF. The chain is built from TRBV12-3 or TRBV12-4 and TRBJ1-1; D is perhaps TRBD1 (5 bases). The CDR3 loop spans 13 amino acids. V was shortened by 7 bases and J by 0 bases, with 9 bases between the two germline ends.

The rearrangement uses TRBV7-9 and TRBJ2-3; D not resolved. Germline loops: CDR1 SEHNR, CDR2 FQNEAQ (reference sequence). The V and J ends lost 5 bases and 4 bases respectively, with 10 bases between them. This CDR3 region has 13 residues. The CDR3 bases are TGTGCCAGCAGCCCAACACGGGCAGATACGCAGTATTTT. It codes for CASSPTRADTQYF.

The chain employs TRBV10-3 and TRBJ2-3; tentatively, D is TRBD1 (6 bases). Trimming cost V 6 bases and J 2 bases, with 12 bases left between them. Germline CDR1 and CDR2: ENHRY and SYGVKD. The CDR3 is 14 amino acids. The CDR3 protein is CAISPGQYTDTQYF. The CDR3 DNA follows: TGTGCCATCAGCCCCGGACAGTACACAGATACGCAGTATTTT.

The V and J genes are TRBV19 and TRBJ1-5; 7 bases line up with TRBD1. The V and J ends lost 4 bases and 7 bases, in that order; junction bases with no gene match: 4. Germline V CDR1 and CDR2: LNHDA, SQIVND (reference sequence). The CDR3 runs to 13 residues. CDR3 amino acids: CASSTTGMQPQHF. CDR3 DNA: TGTGCCAGTAGTACGACAGGGATGCAGCCCCAGCATTTT.

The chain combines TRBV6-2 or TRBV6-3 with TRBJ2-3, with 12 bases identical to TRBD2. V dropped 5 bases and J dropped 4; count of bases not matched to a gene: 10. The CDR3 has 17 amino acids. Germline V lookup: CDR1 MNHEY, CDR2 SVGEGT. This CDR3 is CASSQTALAGGSDTQYF. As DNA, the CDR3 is TGTGCCAGCAGTCAAACTGCGCTAGCGGGAGGGTCAGATACGCAGTATTTT.

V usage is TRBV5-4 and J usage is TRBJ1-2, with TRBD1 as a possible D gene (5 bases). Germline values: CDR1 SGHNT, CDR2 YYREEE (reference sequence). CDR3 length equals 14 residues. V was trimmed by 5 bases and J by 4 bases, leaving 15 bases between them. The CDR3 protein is CASSIAGTGYGYTF. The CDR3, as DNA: TGTGCCAGCAGTATCGCGGGGACCGGCTATGGCTACACCTTC.

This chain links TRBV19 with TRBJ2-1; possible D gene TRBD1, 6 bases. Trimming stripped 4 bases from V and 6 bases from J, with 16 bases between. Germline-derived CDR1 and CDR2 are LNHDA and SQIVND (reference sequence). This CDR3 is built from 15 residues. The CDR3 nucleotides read TGTGCCAGTAGTACCGGGGACAAGAGGGGCAATGAGCAGTTCTTC. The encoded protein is CASSTGDKRGNEQFF.

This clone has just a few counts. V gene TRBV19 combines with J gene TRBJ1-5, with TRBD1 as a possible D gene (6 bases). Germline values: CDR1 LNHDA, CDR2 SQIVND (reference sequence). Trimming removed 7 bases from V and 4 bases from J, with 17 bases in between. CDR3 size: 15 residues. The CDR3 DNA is TGTGCCAGTACCACGGTGAGGCAGGGGAATCAGCCCCAGCATTTT. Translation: CASTTVRQGNQPQHF.

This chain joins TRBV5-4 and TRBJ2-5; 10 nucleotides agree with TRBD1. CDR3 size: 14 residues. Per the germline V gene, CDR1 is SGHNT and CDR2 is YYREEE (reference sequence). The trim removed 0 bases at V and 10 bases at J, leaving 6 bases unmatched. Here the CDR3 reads CASSLGTGGWGQYF. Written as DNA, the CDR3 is TGTGCCAGCAGCTTGGGGACAGGGGGATGGGGCCAGTACTTC.

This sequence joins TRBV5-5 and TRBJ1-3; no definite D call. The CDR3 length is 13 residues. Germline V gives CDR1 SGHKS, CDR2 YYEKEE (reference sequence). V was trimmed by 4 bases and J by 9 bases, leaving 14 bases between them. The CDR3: CASSKERGSTIYF. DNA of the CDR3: TGTGCCAGCAGCAAGGAAAGAGGGTCCACCATATATTTT.

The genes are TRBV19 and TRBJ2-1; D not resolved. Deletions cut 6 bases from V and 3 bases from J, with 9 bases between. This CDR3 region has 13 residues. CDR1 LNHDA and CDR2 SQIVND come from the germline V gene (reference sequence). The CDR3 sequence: CASSLLFYNEQFF. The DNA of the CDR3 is TGTGCCAGTAGCCTCCTCTTCTACAATGAGCAGTTCTTC.

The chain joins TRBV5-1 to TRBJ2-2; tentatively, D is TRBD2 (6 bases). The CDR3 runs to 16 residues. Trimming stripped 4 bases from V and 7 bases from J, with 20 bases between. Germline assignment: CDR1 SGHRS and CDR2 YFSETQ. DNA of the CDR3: TGCGCCAGCAGCCAGGGCCGAGCGGCGGGGCGCGGGGAGCTGTTTTTT. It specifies CASSQGRAAGRGELFF.

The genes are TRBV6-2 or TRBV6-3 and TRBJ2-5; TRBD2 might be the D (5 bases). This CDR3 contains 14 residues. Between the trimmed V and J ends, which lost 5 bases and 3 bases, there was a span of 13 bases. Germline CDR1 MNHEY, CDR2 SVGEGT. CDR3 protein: CASSGLNGKETQYF. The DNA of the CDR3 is TGTGCCAGCAGTGGACTTAACGGCAAAGAGACCCAGTACTTC.

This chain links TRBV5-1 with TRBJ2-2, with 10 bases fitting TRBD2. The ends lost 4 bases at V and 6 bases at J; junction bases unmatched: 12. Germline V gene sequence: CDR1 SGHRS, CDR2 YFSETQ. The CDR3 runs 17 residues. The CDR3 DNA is TGCGCCAGCAGCCCGGAACAACTAGCGGGATTCTCCGGGGAGCTGTTTTTT. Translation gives CASSPEQLAGFSGELFF.

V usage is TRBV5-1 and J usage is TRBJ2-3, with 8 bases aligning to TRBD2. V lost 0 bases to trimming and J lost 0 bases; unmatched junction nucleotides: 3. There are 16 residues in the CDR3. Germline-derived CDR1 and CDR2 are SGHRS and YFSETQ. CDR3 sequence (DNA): TGCGCCAGCAGCTTGGAGCCTAGCGGGAGCACAGATACGCAGTATTTT. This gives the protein CASSLEPSGSTDTQYF.

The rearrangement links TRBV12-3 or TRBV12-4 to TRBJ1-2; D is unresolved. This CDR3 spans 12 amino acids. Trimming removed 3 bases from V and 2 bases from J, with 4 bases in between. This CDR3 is CASSLRNYGYTF. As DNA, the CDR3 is TGTGCCAGCAGTTTGCGGAACTATGGCTACACCTTC.

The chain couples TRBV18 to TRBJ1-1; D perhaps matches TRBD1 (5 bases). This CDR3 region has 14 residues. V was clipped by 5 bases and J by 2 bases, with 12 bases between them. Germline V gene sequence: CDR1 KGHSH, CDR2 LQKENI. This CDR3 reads CASSSFQGNTEAFF. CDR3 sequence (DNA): TGTGCCAGCTCATCGTTTCAGGGAAACACTGAAGCTTTCTTT.

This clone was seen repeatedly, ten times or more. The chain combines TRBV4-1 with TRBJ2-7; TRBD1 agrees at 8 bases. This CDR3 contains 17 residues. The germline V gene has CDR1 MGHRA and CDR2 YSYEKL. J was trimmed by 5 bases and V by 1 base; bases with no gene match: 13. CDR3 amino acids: CASSQGPSRTGRDEQYF. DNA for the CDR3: TGCGCCAGCAGCCAAGGTCCGAGCCGGACAGGGCGCGACGAGCAGTACTTC.

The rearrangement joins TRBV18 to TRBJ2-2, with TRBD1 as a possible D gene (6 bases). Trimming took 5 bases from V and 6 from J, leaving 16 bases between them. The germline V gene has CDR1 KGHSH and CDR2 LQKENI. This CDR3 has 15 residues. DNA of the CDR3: TGTGCCAGCTCATCAACTACAGGGTTGGCCGGGGAGCTGTTTTTT. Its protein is CASSSTTGLAGELFF.

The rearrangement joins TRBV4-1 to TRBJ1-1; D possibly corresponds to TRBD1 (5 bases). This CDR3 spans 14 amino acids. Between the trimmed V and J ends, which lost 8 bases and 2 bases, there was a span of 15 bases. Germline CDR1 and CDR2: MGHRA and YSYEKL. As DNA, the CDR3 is TGCGCCAGCTCCTCACGACAGATTAACACTGAAGCTTTCTTT. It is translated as CASSSRQINTEAFF.

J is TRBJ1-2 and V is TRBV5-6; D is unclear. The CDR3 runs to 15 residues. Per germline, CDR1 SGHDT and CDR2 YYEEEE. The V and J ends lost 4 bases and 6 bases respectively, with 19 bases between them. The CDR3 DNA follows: TGTGCCAGCAGCCTAGCCCCTGTGGTCGGGGATGGCTACACCTTC. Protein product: CASSLAPVVGDGYTF.

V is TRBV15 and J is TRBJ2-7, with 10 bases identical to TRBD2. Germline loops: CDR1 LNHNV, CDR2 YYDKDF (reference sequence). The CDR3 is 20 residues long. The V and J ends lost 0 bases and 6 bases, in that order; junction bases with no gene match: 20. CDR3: CATSREFFVPPLAGDPEQYF. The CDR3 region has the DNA TGTGCCACCAGCAGAGAATTCTTTGTCCCCCCCCTAGCGGGAGATCCCGAGCAGTACTTC.

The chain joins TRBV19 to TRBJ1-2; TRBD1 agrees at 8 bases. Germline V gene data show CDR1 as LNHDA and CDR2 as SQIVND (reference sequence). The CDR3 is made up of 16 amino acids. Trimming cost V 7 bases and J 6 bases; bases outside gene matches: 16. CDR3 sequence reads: CASKKKPGQGHHGYTF. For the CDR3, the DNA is TGTGCCAGTAAGAAGAAACCAGGACAGGGACATCATGGCTACACCTTC.

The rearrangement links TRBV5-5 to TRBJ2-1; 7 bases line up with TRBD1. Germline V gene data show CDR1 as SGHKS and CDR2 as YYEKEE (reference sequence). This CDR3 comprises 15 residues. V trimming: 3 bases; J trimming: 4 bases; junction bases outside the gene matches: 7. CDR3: CASSSYRGRYNEQFF. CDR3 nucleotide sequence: TGTGCCAGCAGCTCCTACAGGGGTAGGTACAATGAGCAGTTCTTC.